This TCR beta chain was recovered during a study of blood T cell repertoires in COVID-19. This clone was observed a handful of times. In germline, CDR1 is SGHVS, CDR2 FQNEAQ. This CDR3 is built from 15 residues. Trimming took 1 base from V and 2 from J; bases not matched to a gene: 3. Original processing methods: Estimation of nucleated cell counts was performed using reference gene primer amplification. Assay used: immunoSEQ multiplex PCR; TCRdb lists only in-frame clones, some missing. From that table come the V and J calls and clone size; the DNA was used to work out D and trimming. This table has under 200,000 clones, 80% to 90% appearing once.

The chain joins TRBV7-8 to TRBJ1-2; 8 positions match TRBD1. The sequence derives from a woman of 80 years or more with COVID-19, enrolled during active disease. Sequencing input: peripheral blood. The CDR3 is CASSLGQGANYGYTF. The CDR3 DNA is TGTGCCAGCAGCTTAGGGCAGGGGGCCAACTATGGCTACACCTTC.